The next 11 T cell receptor beta chains were all read from a single sample in a study of blood T cell repertoires in COVID-19. The assay was immunoSEQ multiplex PCR, and TCRdb's table has in-frame clones only and misses some. The sample carries 200,000 to 250,000 clones, roughly 80% recorded once. The sequencing sample was made of peripheral blood. The receptor source for this set is a woman older than 75 with COVID-19, enrolled during active disease.

The gene calls are TRBV6-2 or TRBV6-3 and TRBJ2-5, with 7 bases matching TRBD1. Germline-derived CDR1 and CDR2 are MNHEY and SVGEGT. V trimming: 0 bases; J trimming: 4 bases; junction bases outside the gene matches: 5. CDR3 length: 15 amino acids. The CDR3 is CASSYSRQGGETQYF. In nucleotides, the CDR3 is TGTGCCAGCAGTTACTCCCGACAGGGTGGAGAGACCCAGTACTTC.

The chain couples TRBV7-9 to TRBJ2-7, with D possibly TRBD2 on 6 matching bases. The CDR3 length is 13 residues. Germline CDR1 and CDR2: SEHNR and FQNEAQ (reference sequence). V was clipped by 6 bases and J by 4 bases, with 13 bases between them. The CDR3 loop is CASRYGTRYEQYF. The CDR3 bases are TGTGCCAGCAGATACGGGACTCGATACGAGCAGTACTTC.

V and J are TRBV19 and TRBJ2-3; the match to TRBD2 covers 7 bases. The V segment lost 5 bases and the J segment 0 bases; nucleotides outside the gene matches: 5. Germline V CDR1 and CDR2: LNHDA, SQIVND (reference sequence). The CDR3 extends over 15 amino acids. For the CDR3, the DNA is TGTGCCAGTAGTTCCGAGCGGGGAAGCACAGATACGCAGTATTTT. It yields the protein CASSSERGSTDTQYF.

This clone was observed a handful of times. The chain combines TRBV30 with TRBJ2-5; 8 bases fit TRBD1. The junction had 7 bases not matched to a gene; V was cut back by 4 bases and J by 3 bases. The CDR3 contains 14 residues. Germline CDR1 is GTSNPN and CDR2 is SVGIG (reference sequence). The chain's CDR3 is CAWTLGQAKETQYF. CDR3 nucleotide sequence: TGTGCCTGGACTCTGGGACAGGCGAAAGAGACCCAGTACTTC.

The rearrangement links TRBV24-1 to TRBJ1-5, with 9 bases aligning to TRBD1. V was pared by 3 bases and J by 12 bases, with 5 bases of the junction left unmatched. Germline values: CDR1 KGHDR, CDR2 SFDVKD. The CDR3 has 13 residues. CDR3 bases: TGTGCCACCAGTGATCCATGGACAGGGGACCAGCATTTT. This gives the protein CATSDPWTGDQHF.

The V and J genes are TRBV5-6 and TRBJ1-5; TRBD1 agrees at 10 bases. V dropped 2 bases and J dropped 6; count of bases not matched to a gene: 8. This CDR3 comprises 16 residues. Germline V CDR1 and CDR2: SGHDT, YYEEEE. The CDR3: CASSFSGTGDSQPQHF. The CDR3 bases are TGTGCCAGCAGCTTCTCCGGGACAGGGGATAGTCAGCCCCAGCATTTT.

The chain couples TRBV30 to TRBJ2-7, with a weak D call TRBD2 (5 bases). The CDR3 covers 14 residues. Trimming cost V 2 bases and J 8 bases, with 19 bases left between them. The germline gives CDR1 GTSNPN, CDR2 SVGIG (reference sequence). The CDR3 bases are TGTGCCTGGAGTTTAGACGGGCCGGGATGGAAGCAGTACTTC. Encoded protein: CAWSLDGPGWKQYF.

The chain recombines TRBV7-2 with TRBJ2-5; possible D gene TRBD2, 6 bases. Germline CDR1 and CDR2: SGHTA and FQGNSA. V lost 5 bases and J 5 bases, leaving 15 bases between the germline ends. The CDR3 has 14 residues. CDR3 region: CASSRGTPGETQYF. CDR3 bases: TGTGCCAGCAGCCGCGGGACCCCCGGGGAGACCCAGTACTTC.

The V gene is TRBV2, the J gene TRBJ2-2, with 8 bases that match TRBD2. The V gene's germline CDR1 is SNHLY and CDR2 FYNNEI. CDR3 length: 16 amino acids. V lost 6 bases and J lost 4; bases outside the gene matches: 10. The CDR3 spells CASSREGTRSTGELFF. The CDR3 region has the DNA TGTGCCAGCAGCCGTGAGGGGACTAGGAGCACCGGGGAGCTGTTTTTT. Based on the CDR3 plus reference TRBV2 and TRBJ2-2, the full variable domain is EPEVTQTPSHQVTQMGQEVILRCVPISNHLYFYWYRQILGQKVEFLVSFYNNEISEKSEIFDDQFSVERPDGSNFTLKIRSTKLEDSAMYFCASSREGTRSTGELFFGEGSRLTVL.

V and J are TRBV11-2 and TRBJ2-7, with D perhaps matching TRBD1 (6 bases). Germline V CDR1 and CDR2: SGHAT, FQNNGV. The length of the CDR3 is 15 residues. Trimming removed 2 bases from V and 6 bases from J, with 17 bases in between. The CDR3 DNA follows: TGTGCCAGCAGCTTACAACAGGGTGGCCAAGGCGAGCAGTACTTC. Protein: CASSLQQGGQGEQYF. The complete variable domain, with remaining parts taken from reference TRBV11-2 and TRBJ2-7, reads EAGVAQSPRYKIIEKRQSVAFWCNPISGHATLYWYQQILGQGPKLLIQFQNNGVVDDSQLPKDRFSAERLKGVDSTLKIQPAKLEDSAVYLCASSLQQGGQGEQYFGPGTRLTVT.

This clone was found once. The rearrangement joins TRBV3-1 (or the pseudogene TRBV3-2) to TRBJ1-6, with a tentative D call TRBD1 (5 bases). There are 13 residues in the CDR3. The V gene's germline CDR1 is LGHDT and CDR2 YNNKEL (reference sequence). V lost 3 bases, J lost 13 bases, and 13 bases lay in between. CDR3 sequence: CASSQADRAPLHF. The CDR3 bases are TGTGCCAGCAGCCAGGCTGACAGAGCTCCCCTCCACTTT.